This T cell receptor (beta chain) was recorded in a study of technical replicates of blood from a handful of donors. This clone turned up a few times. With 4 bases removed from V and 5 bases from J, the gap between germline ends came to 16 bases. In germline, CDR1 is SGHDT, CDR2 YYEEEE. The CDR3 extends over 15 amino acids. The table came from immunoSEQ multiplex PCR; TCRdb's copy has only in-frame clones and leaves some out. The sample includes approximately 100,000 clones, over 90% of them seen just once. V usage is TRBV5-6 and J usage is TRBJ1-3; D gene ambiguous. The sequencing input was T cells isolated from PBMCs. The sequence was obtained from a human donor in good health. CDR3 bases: TGTGCCAGCAGCGGAGGGTATTTAACCCGAAACACCATATATTTT. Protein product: CASSGGYLTRNTIYF.